This TCR beta chain was recovered during a study of blood T cell repertoires in COVID-19. In the source study's methods: Nucleated cell number was recorded as an estimate derived from reference gene primer amplification. Method: immunoSEQ multiplex PCR; TCRdb's copy keeps in-frame clones and lacks some. V, J and clone size are those of that table, while D and trimming were read from the DNA. The data contain a few hundred thousand clones, 89% of them singletons. The sequence came from a woman aged 55-75 years with acute or convalescent COVID-19. The sample was peripheral blood.

For the CDR3, the DNA is TGCGCCAGCAGCGTGGGGAGTTACCCTAACTATGGCTACACCTTC. This encodes CASSVGSYPNYGYTF. The chain employs TRBV5-1 and TRBJ1-2; no definite D call. V shed 4 bases and J shed 0 bases, with 13 bases lying between them. The CDR3 contains 15 residues. Germline V gene data show CDR1 as SGHRS and CDR2 as YFSETQ.